These 30 T cell receptor beta chains came from one sample sequenced in a study of OX40 agonist ivuxolimab in advanced cancers. Profiling relied on immunoSEQ multiplex PCR, and the TCRdb table lists in-frame clones only, not all of them. The sample includes 70,000 or so clones, around 90% of them seen just once. Here the sequenced sample was CD4+ or CD8+ T cells sorted from blood, taken in a trial of the OX40 agonist ivuxolimab. The source is an adult with an advanced solid tumor such as melanoma, head and neck, liver or kidney cancer.

This rearrangement joins TRBV6-5 to TRBJ1-1, with TRBD1 as a possible D gene (5 bases). The germline CDR1 and CDR2 sequences are MNHEY and SVGAGI. This CDR3 region has 13 residues. V was cut by 2 bases and J by 5 bases, with 9 bases left in between. DNA of the CDR3: TGTGCCAGCAGTTACAGGGGTCGTACTGAAGCTTTCTTT. Residues: CASSYRGRTEAFF.

V usage is TRBV6-5 and J usage is TRBJ1-6, with TRBD1 as a possible D gene (5 bases). This CDR3 has 14 amino acids. Germline CDR1 and CDR2: MNHEY and SVGAGI. V dropped 7 bases and J dropped 9 bases, with 16 bases sitting between them. CDR3 region: CASKSETEASPLHF. CDR3 DNA sequence: TGTGCCAGCAAATCCGAGACAGAGGCTTCACCCCTCCACTTT.

This clone was counted between two and nine times. CDR3 sequence (DNA): TGCGCCAGCAGCCGGGGCTACGAGCAGTACTTC. It encodes CASSRGYEQYF. This chain joins TRBV10-1 and TRBJ2-7, with D tentatively TRBD2 (5 bases). Between the trimmed V and J ends, which lost 6 bases and 3 bases, there was a span of 6 bases. The germline CDR1 and CDR2 sequences are WNHNN and SYGVQD (reference sequence). The CDR3 spans 11 residues.

V usage is TRBV6-1 and J usage is TRBJ2-1, with D possibly being TRBD1 or TRBD2 (5 bases each). The V gene's germline CDR1 is MNHNS and CDR2 SASEGT. The CDR3 runs 15 residues. V gave up 7 bases and J gave up 3 bases, with 16 bases separating them. The CDR3 DNA reads as TGTGCCAGCAAACAACTAGGGGAGCGCTACAATGAGCAGTTCTTC. It yields the protein CASKQLGERYNEQFF.

The chain joins TRBV15 to TRBJ2-7; TRBD2 aligns across 9 bases. V trimming: 3 bases; J trimming: 12 bases; junction bases outside the gene matches: 9. This CDR3 has 13 amino acids. CDR1 is LNHNV, CDR2 YYDKDF, per germline (reference sequence). The CDR3 loop is CATSRDQREVLYF. The CDR3 nucleotides read TGTGCCACCAGCAGGGACCAGCGGGAGGTCCTGTACTTC.

The V gene is TRBV28, the J gene TRBJ2-5; D is unresolved. Trimming took 7 bases from V and 4 from J, leaving 10 bases between them. This CDR3 contains 12 residues. Germline V gene data show CDR1 as MDHEN and CDR2 as SYDVKM. For the CDR3, the DNA is TGTGCCAGCACCACTATGGGAGAGACCCAGTACTTC. Its translation is CASTTMGETQYF.

In this sample, this clone turned up once. The chain carries TRBV5-5 and TRBJ1-3, with a weak D call TRBD1 (6 bases). The CDR3 has 14 residues. Looked up from germline, CDR1 is SGHKS and CDR2 is YYEKEE (reference sequence). V lost 4 bases and J 3 bases, leaving 11 bases between the germline ends. The CDR3 region has the DNA TGTGCCAGCAGCGGACTGGACAGTGGAAACACCATATATTTT. Translation gives CASSGLDSGNTIYF.

This rearrangement joins TRBV5-5 to TRBJ1-4; a possible D gene is TRBD1 (5 bases). The CDR3 runs 15 residues. Trimming left V 0 bases short and J 7 bases short, with 13 bases between. Germline CDR1 is SGHKS and CDR2 is YYEKEE (reference sequence). The CDR3 sequence: CASSLAGGSGEKLFF. The CDR3 DNA is TGTGCCAGCAGCTTGGCCGGGGGGAGTGGTGAAAAACTGTTTTTT.

The V gene is TRBV18, the J gene TRBJ2-5; D is uncertain. V was clipped by 2 bases and J by 2 bases, with 12 bases between them. This CDR3 is 15 amino acids long. Germline V CDR1 and CDR2: KGHSH, LQKENI. CDR3 coding DNA: TGTGCCAGCTCACCAATGACGACCCTACAAGAGACCCAGTACTTC. It encodes CASSPMTTLQETQYF.

The chain joins TRBV9 to TRBJ2-5, with TRBD1 matching 9 bases. In germline, CDR1 is SGDLS, CDR2 YYNGEE. Losses at the gene ends were 3 bases for V and 11 bases for J; bases not matched to a gene: 14. This CDR3 has 15 amino acids. CDR3 bases: TGTGCCAGCAGCGCCTCCGGGACAGGGACCGGTGAGCAGTACTTC. Translation: CASSASGTGTGEQYF. The full variable domain, its missing parts supplied by reference TRBV9 and TRBJ2-5, is DSGVTQTPKHLITATGQRVTLRCSPRSGDLSVYWYQQSLDQGLQFLIQYYNGEERAKGNILERFSAQQFPDLHSELNLSSLELGDSALYFCASSASGTGTGEQYFGPGTRLLVL.

The chain recombines TRBV18 with TRBJ1-5, with TRBD1 matching over 7 bases. Germline lookup yields CDR1 KGHSH and CDR2 LQKENI. V was pared by 5 bases and J by 5 bases, with 9 bases of the junction left unmatched. The CDR3 loop spans 15 amino acids. CDR3: CASSVTGTAYQPQHF. In DNA, the CDR3 is TGTGCCAGCTCAGTTACCGGGACAGCCTATCAGCCCCAGCATTTT.

In regard to this clone: The sample carries other DNA sequences with the same CDR3. The chain has TRBV28 and TRBJ2-1, with 7 bases matching TRBD2. The CDR3 covers 13 residues. Unmatched junction bases numbered 2, after V lost 6 bases and J lost 3 bases. The germline CDR1 and CDR2 sequences are MDHEN and SYDVKM. This CDR3 reads CASSPGGYNEQFF. Written as DNA, the CDR3 is TGTGCCAGCAGCCCGGGGGGCTACAATGAGCAGTTCTTC. Full variable domain (remainder filled in from reference TRBV28 and TRBJ2-1): DVKVTQSSRYLVKRTGEKVFLECVQDMDHENMFWYRQDPGLGLRLIYFSYDVKMKEKGDIPEGYSVSREKKERFSLILESASTNQTSMYLCASSPGGYNEQFFGPGTRLTVL.

The V call is TRBV18, the J call TRBJ2-1, with TRBD1 matching over 12 bases. CDR1 KGHSH and CDR2 LQKENI come from the germline V gene. The CDR3 consists of 16 residues. With V trimmed by 3 bases and J by 4 bases, 4 bases remained unmatched. The CDR3: CASSPGQGASYNEQFF. DNA of the CDR3: TGTGCCAGCTCACCGGGACAGGGGGCTTCGTACAATGAGCAGTTCTTC.

This clone was found a few times. The chain employs TRBV7-9 and TRBJ1-1, with no clear D. The CDR3 consists of 14 residues. Germline V gives CDR1 SEHNR, CDR2 FQNEAQ (reference sequence). The germline V and J ends were trimmed by 5 bases and 3 bases, with 13 bases remaining between them. DNA of the CDR3: TGTGCCAGCAGCGTCCCCCGGGGATACACTGAAGCTTTCTTT. Translation: CASSVPRGYTEAFF.

This chain links TRBV6-1 with TRBJ1-2; TRBD1 might be the D (6 bases). V was trimmed by 0 bases and J by 6 bases, leaving 20 bases between them. Germline values: CDR1 MNHNS, CDR2 SASEGT. The CDR3 is 17 residues long. The chain's CDR3 is CASSEARLPGGRDGYTF. DNA for the CDR3: TGTGCCAGCAGTGAAGCAAGACTTCCCGGGGGCAGGGATGGCTACACCTTC.

The chain combines TRBV12-5 with TRBJ1-4; D is unclear. Germline CDR1 reads LGHNT; CDR2 reads FRNRAP. V was clipped by 6 bases and J by 5 bases, with 7 bases between them. This CDR3 is 12 amino acids long. CDR3 sequence: CASGGINEKLFF. CDR3 sequence (DNA): TGTGCTAGTGGGGGGATAAATGAAAAACTGTTTTTT.

J is TRBJ2-3 and V is TRBV27, with D perhaps being TRBD1 or TRBD2 (5 bases each). CDR1 MNHEY and CDR2 SMNVEV come from the germline V gene (reference sequence). With 2 bases removed from V and 6 bases from J, the gap between germline ends came to 12 bases. This CDR3 is 14 amino acids long. CDR3 in amino acids: CASSLEGPGDTQYF. The CDR3 coding sequence is TGTGCCAGCAGTTTAGAGGGGCCCGGGGATACGCAGTATTTT.

This clone was counted between two and nine times. The rearrangement joins TRBV7-2 to TRBJ1-1; D call uncertain. Germline values: CDR1 SGHTA, CDR2 FQGNSA. The CDR3 runs 11 residues. Trimming pared 1 base from V and 5 bases from J, leaving 2 bases between. The CDR3 sequence is CASSLDTEAFF. For the CDR3, the DNA is TGTGCCAGCAGCTTAGATACTGAAGCTTTCTTT.

The V gene is TRBV29-1, the J gene TRBJ2-7; no clear D gene. CDR1 is SQVTM and CDR2 is ANQGSEA in the germline V gene. The CDR3 is 13 residues long. V lost 0 bases and J lost 6, with 12 bases in between. The CDR3 reads CSVEDQVQPEQYF. CDR3 nucleotide sequence: TGCAGCGTTGAAGATCAGGTACAACCCGAGCAGTACTTC.

This rearrangement joins TRBV2 to TRBJ1-5; D gene unclear. This CDR3 comprises 13 residues. Trimming removed 8 bases from V and 6 bases from J, with 14 bases in between. Germline CDR1 reads SNHLY; CDR2 reads FYNNEI. Here the CDR3 reads CASLSGVGQPQHF. In DNA form, the CDR3 reads TGTGCCAGCCTATCTGGGGTGGGTCAGCCCCAGCATTTT.

The gene calls are TRBV27 and TRBJ1-1; D not certain. The ends were cut back, 7 bases at V and 5 bases at J, with 8 bases in the middle. The CDR3 is made up of 11 amino acids. From germline, CDR1 is MNHEY and CDR2 SMNVEV (reference sequence). CDR3 region: CASTRGTEAFF. DNA of the CDR3: TGTGCCAGCACCCGGGGAACTGAAGCTTTCTTT.

With respect to this clone: The germline gene is not matched at one end of the junction; a read error may be the cause. This chain uses TRBV6-5 with TRBJ1-2, with D hard to call. Germline V CDR1 and CDR2: MNHEY, SVGAGI. This CDR3 is 13 amino acids long. The CDR3 DNA follows: TGTGCCGGCAGCCTCTTGCCCGATTCCGTCTACACCTTC. Amino acid sequence: CAGSLLPDSVYTF.

The chain combines TRBV7-3 with TRBJ2-5; no reliable D call. V shed 4 bases and J shed 5 bases, with 8 bases lying between them. This CDR3 contains 12 residues. Germline CDR1 and CDR2: SGHTA and FQGTGA. CDR3 coding DNA: TGTGCCAGCAGCTCCCCCGGGGAGACCCAGTACTTC. Protein sequence: CASSSPGETQYF.

The chain combines TRBV7-3 with TRBJ2-3; TRBD1 agrees at 7 bases. Per germline, CDR1 SGHTA and CDR2 FQGTGA. The CDR3 is 16 amino acids. Trimming took 3 bases from V and 0 from J; bases not matched to a gene: 6. The CDR3 DNA reads as TGTGCCAGCAGCTTGGGACAGCCTGCTAGCACAGATACGCAGTATTTT. It translates to CASSLGQPASTDTQYF.

This chain links TRBV19 with TRBJ1-5; TRBD1 is a possible D gene (6 bases). Germline V gene lookup returns CDR1 LNHDA and CDR2 SQIVND (reference sequence). The CDR3 is 15 residues long. Trimming took 7 bases from V and 0 from J, leaving 13 bases between them. CDR3 DNA: TGTGCCAGTAATCAACAGGGCCATAGCAATCAGCCCCAGCATTTT. Translated: CASNQQGHSNQPQHF.

The J gene is TRBJ2-7, the V gene TRBV6-5, with TRBD2 as a possible D gene (5 bases). The CDR3 runs 13 residues. Germline loops: CDR1 MNHEY, CDR2 SVGAGI. The germline V and J ends were trimmed by 5 bases and 2 bases, with 10 bases remaining between them. CDR3 sequence: CASSDPAAYEQYF. The CDR3 DNA reads TGTGCCAGCAGTGACCCAGCGGCCTACGAGCAGTACTTC.

This sequence joins TRBV28 and TRBJ1-4, with 9 bases that match TRBD1. Germline values: CDR1 MDHEN, CDR2 SYDVKM. The J segment lost 8 bases and the V segment lost 1 base, leaving 5 bases of the junction unmatched. CDR3 size: 15 residues. The CDR3 loop is CASSLLGQGREKLFF. The CDR3 bases are TGTGCCAGCAGTTTATTAGGACAGGGGAGGGAAAAACTGTTTTTT.

This clone was detected only once. CDR3 bases: TGTGCCAGCAGCGTAGACGGGGCCCTTAATCAGCCCCAGCATTTT. Amino acids: CASSVDGALNQPQHF. The V call is TRBV9, the J call TRBJ1-5, with TRBD1 as a possible D gene (5 bases). Germline CDR1 and CDR2: SGDLS and YYNGEE. V lost 0 bases and J 4 bases, leaving 11 bases between the germline ends. The CDR3 loop spans 15 amino acids.

The rearrangement uses TRBV30 and TRBJ2-3; 10 bases map to TRBD1. This CDR3 has 13 residues. Germline CDR1 and CDR2: GTSNPN and SVGIG (reference sequence). V lost 6 bases and J lost 3; bases outside the gene matches: 3. CDR3 region: CACRTGGTDTQYF. For the CDR3, the DNA is TGTGCCTGCAGGACAGGGGGTACAGATACGCAGTATTTT. The variable domain in full, with the rest retrieved from reference TRBV30 and TRBJ2-3, is SQTIHQWPATLVQPVGSPLSLECTVEGTSNPNLYWYRQAAGRGLQLLFYSVGIGQISSEVPQNLSASRPQDRQFILSSKKLLLSDSGFYLCACRTGGTDTQYFGPGTRLTVL.

The chain combines TRBV5-1 with TRBJ2-6; 9 bases match TRBD1. Germline V gene lookup returns CDR1 SGHRS and CDR2 YFSETQ. The V and J ends lost 4 bases and 2 bases, in that order; junction bases with no gene match: 7. The CDR3 runs 17 residues. The CDR3 DNA follows: TGCGCCAGCAGCAACGGACAGGGGAACGCTGGGGCCAACGTCCTGACTTTC. It translates to CASSNGQGNAGANVLTF.